This TCR beta chain was identified in a study of blood T cell repertoires in COVID-19 (TCRdb year 2020). Regarding the research as a whole: The collaborator samples originated in the United States, Italy and Spain and spanned the acute and convalescent phases of COVID-19. The material from the prospective study consisted of cDNA or gDNA derived from T cells, B-cell-depleted T cells, or PBMCs. Subjects who had been exposed to COVID-19, were actively infected with it, or had recovered from it provided the deeply sampled blood TCRbeta repertoires that made up the dataset. The repertoires were made available in a free public database intended to serve as a resource for research on the immune response to SARS-CoV-2. The samples were drawn from the first 160 participants of the ongoing ImmuneRACE study and from roughly 1,300 subjects provided by 6 global collaborators. The sample metadata nearly always contained a de-identified subject ID, COVID-19 status, age in years and sex. Where HLA class I and class II types were available, the types were taken from metadata supplied by the sample provider, not from assay-based typing. General conclusions and limits of the study: Clinical and demographic metadata were provided uncurated, with the amount varying by source and participant.

Relative to germline, V is 4 bases shorter and J is 6 bases shorter, with 24 bases between their ends. From the germline V gene (reference sequence), CDR1 is GTSNPN and CDR2 is SVGIG. From cysteine to phenylalanine, the CDR3 is 16 amino acids long. Only CDR3 DNA remains: 48 bases, in frame from the first base. Each collaborating institution followed its own protocols to collect whole blood in K2EDTA tubes. For TCRbeta analysis, collaborators shipped samples as frozen whole blood, isolated PBMCs, or DNA extracted from either of those sample types. A remark on this clone: What this receptor recognizes is not known. One base away there is no much larger clone; base qualities are not given.

TCRbeta CDR3 regions were amplified from genomic DNA by means of the immunoSEQ Assay, a bias-controlled multiplex PCR. The paper's processing steps were these. The number of nucleated cells in each sample was estimated from the amplification of reference gene primers within the assay. Sequence reads were collapsed and filtered to measure the absolute abundance of every unique TCRbeta CDR3 rearrangement. For each sample, productive Simpson clonality was calculated by taking the square root of Simpson's diversity index across productive rearrangements. TCRdb stores this immuneACCESS table with in-frame sequences only. Part of the clones is absent; in the studies checked, under half of the shortfall reflects unresolved V genes, and no reason is known for the rest. That table furnishes V, J and clone size, whereas the DNA furnished D and trimming. This sample comprises under 250,000 clones, 70% to 90% of them detected only once. Together, the top ten hold about 4% of the sample.

The chain couples TRBV30 to TRBJ1-2, with the D gene call left open. This sequence originates from a man aged 50-59 years with acute or convalescent COVID-19. The material sequenced was peripheral blood. CDR3 sequence: CAWTDEDGLKRDGYTF. The nucleotide sequence is given as TGTGCCTGGACCGACGAGGACGGGCTGAAGAGGGATGGCTACACCTTC.